These T cell receptor beta chains were read from a single sample in a study of T cell repertoires in ileal Crohn's disease. The repertoire was sequenced with immunoSEQ multiplex PCR; TCRdb's copy has only in-frame clones and lacks some. The sample holds 1,500 to 2,000 clones; around 80% are singletons and the top ten take roughly 6.6%. Sequencing was done on a sample of ileal tissue. Every receptor here comes from an adult with Crohn's disease. Both conserved end residues are part of each CDR3. A D gene is named only where the DNA matches it firmly. The listing skips clone size in some rows; elsewhere it reads once, few, many or a size class.

length,V,J,size,D,CDR3,DNA
13,TRBV7-6,TRBJ1-1,NA,TRBD1,CASSSTGDGEAFF,TGTGCCAGCAGCTCCACAGGGGATGGAGAAGCTTTCTTT
14,TRBV4-3,TRBJ2-7,NA,NA,CASSQGSYSYEQYF,TGCGCCAGCAGCCAAGGGAGCTACTCCTACGAGCAGTACTTC
15,TRBV6-5,TRBJ2-4,NA,NA,CASSYKTVAKNIQYF,TGTGCCAGCAGTTACAAGACAGTAGCCAAAAACATTCAGTACTTC
13,TRBV7-2,TRBJ1-2,NA,NA,CASSLTALYGYTF,TGTGCCAGCAGCTTAACAGCCCTCTATGGCTACACCTTC
13,TRBV5-1,TRBJ2-3,NA,NA,CASSLPITDTQYF,TGCGCCAGCAGCTTGCCCATCACAGATACGCAGTATTTT
15,TRBV6-4,TRBJ2-1,few,TRBD2,CASSDLAGGDNEQFF,TGTGCCAGCAGTGACTTGGCGGGGGGGGACAATGAGCAGTTCTTC
15,TRBV7-8,TRBJ1-1,NA,TRBD1,CASSSRDRVYSEAFF,TGTGCCAGCAGCTCTAGGGACAGGGTATACTCTGAAGCTTTCTTT
15,TRBV5-1,TRBJ2-7,NA,NA,CASSLTTRSVDEQYF,TGCGCCAGCAGCTTGACAACTAGAAGTGTCGACGAGCAGTACTTC
15,TRBV6-4,TRBJ2-3,large,NA,CASSDTGTSTDTQYF,TGTGCCAGCAGTGACACGGGTACTAGCACAGATACGCAGTATTTT
17,TRBV4-1,TRBJ1-5,NA,NA,CASSQVGEGGSNQPQHF,TGCGCCAGCAGCCAAGTGGGGGAGGGGGGCAGCAATCAGCCCCAGCATTTT
14,TRBV5-1,TRBJ1-2,once,NA,CASSLDQVTYGYTF,TGCGCCAGCAGCTTGGATCAGGTTACCTATGGCTACACCTTC
15,TRBV4-3,TRBJ1-5,NA,NA,CASSQENRAHQPQHF,TGCGCCAGCAGCCAAGAAAACAGGGCCCATCAGCCCCAGCATTTT
16,TRBV11-2,TRBJ1-1,NA,NA,CASSLLPQGFNTEAFF,TGTGCCAGCAGCTTATTACCGCAGGGGTTTAACACTGAAGCTTTCTTT
14,TRBV5-5,TRBJ1-1,once,NA,CASSLGGFNTEAFF,TGTGCCAGCAGCTTGGGAGGTTTTAACACTGAAGCTTTCTTT
15,TRBV6-5,TRBJ1-2,NA,NA,CASSYTRGAGYGYTF,TGTGCCAGCAGTTACACCCGGGGGGCTGGCTATGGCTACACCTTC
16,TRBV6-6,TRBJ1-2,NA,TRBD1,CASRGAGGDTNYGYTF,TGTGCCAGCAGAGGGGCAGGGGGCGATACTAACTATGGCTACACCTTC
15,TRBV6-6,TRBJ1-2,NA,TRBD1,CASSYALSQGEGYTF,TGTGCCAGCAGTTACGCCCTATCACAGGGGGAGGGCTACACCTTC
14,TRBV9,TRBJ2-5,NA,NA,CASSWAGTQETQYF,TGTGCCAGCAGCTGGGCGGGGACCCAAGAGACCCAGTACTTC
15,TRBV5-1,TRBJ2-1,NA,TRBD2,CASSLTSGGAQEQFF,TGCGCCAGCAGCTTGACTAGCGGGGGGGCACAAGAGCAGTTCTTC
14,TRBV6-1,TRBJ1-5,NA,TRBD1,CASSLQGNNQPQHF,TGTGCCAGCAGTTTACAGGGGAACAATCAGCCCCAGCATTTT
15,TRBV5-1,TRBJ2-5,NA,NA,CASSPESGAFETQYF,TGCGCCAGCAGCCCAGAGTCAGGGGCCTTCGAGACCCAGTACTTC
14,TRBV5-4,TRBJ2-7,NA,NA,CASSLGGQTYEQYF,TGTGCCAGCAGCTTGGGTGGACAGACCTACGAGCAGTACTTC
14,TRBV5-1,TRBJ2-3,NA,NA,CASSLARAADTQYF,TGCGCCAGCAGCTTGGCCAGGGCGGCAGATACGCAGTATTTT